Shown below are 9 T cell receptor beta chains from a single sample sequenced in a study of spatial heterogeneity in lung cancer. Study outcomes and limitations: It was found that expanded intratumoral alpha and beta TCR counts tracked tumor mutation counts.

No antigen has been assigned to these receptors. MiXCR was run by TCRdb on the 5' RACE reads, yielding one entry per CDR3 protein. This sample yields around 13,000 distinct CDR3 sequences, of which under 6.5% are seen a single time; 36% belongs to the top ten. Time point indicated: sample taken at primary tumor resection. The sequencing used lung tumor tissue, collected at surgery. The receptors were sampled from a male donor with early-stage non-small cell lung cancer.

This clonotype was counted at least ten times. This CDR3 is CASNRARRTDTQYF. CDR3 bases: TGTGCCAGCAACCGGGCCCGAAGAACAGATACGCAGTATTTT. V and J are TRBV7-9 and TRBJ2-3; no firm D call. The CDR3 is 14 amino acids. Trimming removed 7 bases from V and 3 bases from J, with 14 bases in between. Germline V gives CDR1 SEHNR, CDR2 FQNEAQ (reference sequence). Looking up the rest from reference TRBV7-9 and TRBJ2-3 gives the full variable domain: DTGVSQNPRHKITKRGQNVTFRCDPISEHNRLYWYRQTLGQGPEFLTYFQNEAQLEKSRLLSDRFSAERPKGSFSTLEIQRTEQGDSAMYLCASNRARRTDTQYFGPGTRLTVL.

This clonotype was detected many times. CDR3 coding DNA: TGTGCCAGTAGTATAGATCGGTTAAGGGACAGGGATCAAGCGGGGGCCAACGTCCTGACTTTC. Encoded protein: CASSIDRLRDRDQAGANVLTF. The chain combines TRBV19 with TRBJ2-6, with 9 bases that match TRBD1. Germline lookup yields CDR1 LNHDA and CDR2 SQIVND (reference sequence). The V segment lost 0 bases and the J segment 4 bases; nucleotides outside the gene matches: 16. This CDR3 contains 21 residues.

This clonotype has ten or more counts. The chain uses TRBV18 and TRBJ2-2; D is unclear. Per the germline V gene, CDR1 is KGHSH and CDR2 is LQKENI. With 0 bases removed from V and 0 bases from J, the gap between germline ends came to 8 bases. The CDR3 is 16 residues long. CDR3 protein: CASSPPETANTGELFF. DNA of the CDR3: TGTGCCAGCTCACCACCAGAGACGGCGAACACCGGGGAGCTGTTTTTT.

Ten or more counts support this clonotype. The gene calls are TRBV4-2 and TRBJ2-1; D unclear. CDR1 is LGHNA and CDR2 is YNFKEQ in the germline V gene. V was pared by 1 base and J by 8 bases, with 12 bases between. The CDR3 covers 14 residues. For the CDR3, the DNA is TGTGCCAGCAGCCAAGTCCTTCGTGGCTATGAGCAGTTCTTC. It yields the protein CASSQVLRGYEQFF.

By sample share, this clonotype is medium-sized. The rearrangement links TRBV29-1 to TRBJ2-3, with D unclear. The V and J ends lost 5 bases and 0 bases respectively, with 12 bases between them. From germline, CDR1 is SQVTM and CDR2 ANQGSEA. The CDR3 runs to 14 residues. The CDR3 coding sequence is TGCAGCGTTACAAAGGGTGACAGCACAGATACGCAGTATTTT. This encodes CSVTKGDSTDTQYF.

This clonotype was counted ten times or more. The chain links TRBV12-3 or TRBV12-4 to TRBJ1-1; D call uncertain. The CDR3 runs 13 residues. V lost 6 bases and J 4 bases, leaving 12 bases between the germline ends. The CDR3 protein is CASSSGPGTEAFF. The DNA of the CDR3 is TGTGCCAGCAGCTCCGGACCCGGCACTGAAGCTTTCTTT.

This clonotype was counted ten times or more. CDR3 residues: CASSPSGIREQFF. The CDR3 bases are TGTGCCAGCAGCCCGTCGGGGATTCGTGAGCAGTTCTTC. The chain couples TRBV5-4 to TRBJ2-1; D may be TRBD2 (5 bases). V shed 4 bases and J shed 9 bases, with 14 bases lying between them. CDR3 size: 13 residues. Germline CDR1 and CDR2: SGHNT and YYREEE (reference sequence).

This clonotype showed up many times. The chain uses TRBV10-3 and TRBJ2-5; the match to TRBD1 covers 10 bases. V trimming: 10 bases; J trimming: 3 bases; junction bases outside the gene matches: 2. The CDR3 is 12 amino acids. Germline V gene sequence: CDR1 ENHRY, CDR2 SYGVKD. This CDR3 reads CATGTGEETQYF. Here the CDR3 DNA reads TGTGCCACCGGGACAGGGGAAGAGACCCAGTACTTC.

In this sample, this clonotype turned up many times. The chain joins TRBV6-2 or TRBV6-3 to TRBJ2-7; D is unclear. V shed 4 bases and J shed 2 bases, with 9 bases lying between them. Germline values: CDR1 MNHEY, CDR2 SVGEGT. The CDR3 is made up of 13 amino acids. The CDR3 reads CASSWNSPYEQYV. CDR3 DNA sequence: TGTGCCAGCAGTTGGAACAGTCCCTACGAGCAGTACGTC.